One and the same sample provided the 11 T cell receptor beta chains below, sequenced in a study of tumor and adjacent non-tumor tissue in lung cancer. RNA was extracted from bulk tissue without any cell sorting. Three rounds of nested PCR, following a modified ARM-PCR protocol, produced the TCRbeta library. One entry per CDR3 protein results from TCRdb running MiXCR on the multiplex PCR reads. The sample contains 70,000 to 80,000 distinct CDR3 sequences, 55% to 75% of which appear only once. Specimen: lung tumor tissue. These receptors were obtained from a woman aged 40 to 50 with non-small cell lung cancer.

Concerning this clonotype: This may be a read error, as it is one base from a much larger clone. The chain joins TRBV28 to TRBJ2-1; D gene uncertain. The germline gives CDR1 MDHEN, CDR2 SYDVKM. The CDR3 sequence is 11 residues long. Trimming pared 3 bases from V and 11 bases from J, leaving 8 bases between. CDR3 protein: CASSFIHKQFF. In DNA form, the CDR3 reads TGTGCCAGCAGTTTTATCCATAAGCAGTTCTTC.

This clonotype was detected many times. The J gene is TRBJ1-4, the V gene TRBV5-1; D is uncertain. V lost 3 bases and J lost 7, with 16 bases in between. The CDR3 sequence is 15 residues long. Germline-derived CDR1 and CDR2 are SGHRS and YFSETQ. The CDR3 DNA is TGCGCCAGCAGCTCGGTCGGCCAGCTGGGTGAAAAACTGTTTTTT. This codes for CASSSVGQLGEKLFF.

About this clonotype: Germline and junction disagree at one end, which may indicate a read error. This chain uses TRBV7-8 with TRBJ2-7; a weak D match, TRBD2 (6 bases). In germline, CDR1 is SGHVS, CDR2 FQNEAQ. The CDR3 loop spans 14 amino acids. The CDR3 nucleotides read TGTGCCATCAGCTTAAGGGAGCCGGACTACGAACAGTACTTC. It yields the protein CAISLREPDYEQYF.

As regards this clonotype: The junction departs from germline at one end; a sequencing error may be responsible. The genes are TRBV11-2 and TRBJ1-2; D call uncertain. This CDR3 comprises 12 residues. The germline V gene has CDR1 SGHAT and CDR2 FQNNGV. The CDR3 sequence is CASSQFNCGYTF. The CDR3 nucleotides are TGTGCCAGCAGCCAATTCAACTGTGGCTACACATTC.

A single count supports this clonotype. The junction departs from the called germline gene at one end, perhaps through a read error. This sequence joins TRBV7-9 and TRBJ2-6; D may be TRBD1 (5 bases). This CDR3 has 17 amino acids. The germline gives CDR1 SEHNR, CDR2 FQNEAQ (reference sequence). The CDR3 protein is CASSPCRASRGANVLTF. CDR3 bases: TGTGCCAGCAGCCCCTGCAGGGCTTCACGTGGGGCCAACGTCTTGACTTTC.

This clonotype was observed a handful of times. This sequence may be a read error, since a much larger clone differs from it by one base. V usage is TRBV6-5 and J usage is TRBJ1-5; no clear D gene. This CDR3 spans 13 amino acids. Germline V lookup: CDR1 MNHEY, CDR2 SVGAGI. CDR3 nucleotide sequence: TGTGTCAGCAGGACTAGCCTCAATCAGCCCCAGCATTTT. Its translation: CVSRTSLNQPQHF.

The CDR3 bases are TGTGCCAGTAGTCCCCGGGACAGTGGACTACAAGAGACCCAGTACTTC. This sequence encodes CASSPRDSGLQETQYF. The rearrangement joins TRBV12-3 or TRBV12-4 to TRBJ2-5, with D perhaps matching TRBD1 (7 bases). This CDR3 contains 16 residues. Trimming stripped 9 bases from V and 2 bases from J, with 22 bases between.

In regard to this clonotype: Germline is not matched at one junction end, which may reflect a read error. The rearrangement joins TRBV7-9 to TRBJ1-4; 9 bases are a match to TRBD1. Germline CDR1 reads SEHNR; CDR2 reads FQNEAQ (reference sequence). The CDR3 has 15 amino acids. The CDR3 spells CSSSERQGVHEKLFF. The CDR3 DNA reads TGTTCCAGCAGCGAACGACAGGGGGTGCATGAAAAACTGTTTTTT.

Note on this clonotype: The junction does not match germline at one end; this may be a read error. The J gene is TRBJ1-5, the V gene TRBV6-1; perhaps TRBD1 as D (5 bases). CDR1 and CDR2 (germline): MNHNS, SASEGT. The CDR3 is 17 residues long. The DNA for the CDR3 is TGTGCCAACAGTGGAAGGGACTGGACGTACAGCAATCAGCCCCAGCATTTT. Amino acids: CANSGRDWTYSNQPQHF.

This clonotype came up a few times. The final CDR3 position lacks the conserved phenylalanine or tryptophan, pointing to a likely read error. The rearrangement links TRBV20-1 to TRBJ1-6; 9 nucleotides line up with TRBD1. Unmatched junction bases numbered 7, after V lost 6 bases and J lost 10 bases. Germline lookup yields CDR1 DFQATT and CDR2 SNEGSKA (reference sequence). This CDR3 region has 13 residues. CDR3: CSARDRVLSPLHL. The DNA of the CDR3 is TGCAGTGCCCGGGACAGGGTACTCTCACCCCTCCACTTA.

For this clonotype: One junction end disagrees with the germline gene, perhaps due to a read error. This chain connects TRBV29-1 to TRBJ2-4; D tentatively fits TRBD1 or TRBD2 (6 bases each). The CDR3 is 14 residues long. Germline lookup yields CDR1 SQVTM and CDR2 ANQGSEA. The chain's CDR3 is CGVEGGTLKNIQYF. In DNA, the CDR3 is TGCGGCGTTGAGGGGGGAACGTTAAAAAACATTCAGTACTTC.